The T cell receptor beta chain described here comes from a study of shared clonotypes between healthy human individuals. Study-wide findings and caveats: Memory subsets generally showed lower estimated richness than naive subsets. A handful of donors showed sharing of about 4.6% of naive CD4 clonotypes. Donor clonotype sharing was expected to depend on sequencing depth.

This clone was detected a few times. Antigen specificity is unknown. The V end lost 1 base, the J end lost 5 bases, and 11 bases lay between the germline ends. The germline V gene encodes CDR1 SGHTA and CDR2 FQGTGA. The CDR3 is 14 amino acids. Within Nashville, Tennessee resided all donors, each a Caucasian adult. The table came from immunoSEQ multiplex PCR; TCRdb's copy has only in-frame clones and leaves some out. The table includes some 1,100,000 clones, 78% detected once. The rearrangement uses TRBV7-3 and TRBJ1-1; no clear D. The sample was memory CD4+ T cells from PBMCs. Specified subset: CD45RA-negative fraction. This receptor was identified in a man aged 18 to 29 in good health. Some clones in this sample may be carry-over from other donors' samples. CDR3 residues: CASSLRAAQTEAFF. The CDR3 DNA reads TGTGCCAGCAGCTTAAGGGCAGCCCAAACTGAAGCTTTCTTT.